The sample holds many counts of the clone carrying this TCR beta chain. TCRdb passed the PCR reads through MiXCR, listing each CDR3 protein once. The table shows some 65,000 distinct CDR3 sequences, with roughly 18% occurring only once. This entry belongs to a study of molecular identifiers for immune sequencing clone quantification. Germline V gives CDR1 LNHDA, CDR2 SQIVND (reference sequence). This CDR3 spans 14 amino acids. The V and J ends lost 5 bases and 5 bases respectively, with 14 bases between them. Sequenced material: naive CD8+ T cells from blood, with Jurkat cell RNA spiked in. Subset of the sample: FACS-sorted CD8+CD4-CCR7+CD45RA+ naive T cells. The receptor was derived from a human donor in good health. Some libraries in this study had Jurkat cell RNA spiked in. This sequence joins TRBV19 and TRBJ2-3; D may correspond to TRBD1 or TRBD2 (5 bases each). The DNA for the CDR3 is TGTGCCAGTAGTCCGGGGCGACTCCTAGATACGCAGTATTTT. It yields the protein CASSPGRLLDTQYF.